The rows below give T cell receptor beta chains drawn from one sample of a study of cytomegalovirus exposure and HLA in healthy donors. Here immunoSEQ multiplex PCR was the method, and the copy in TCRdb shows in-frame clones only, minus some. Found here are approximately 150,000 clones, roughly 85% of them singletons; the top ten hold 9% to 10%. Sequenced input: PBMCs. All receptors come from a man in his late teens or twenties in good health and CMV-seropositive. Each CDR3 is given with its conserved first and last residue. D genes are given only for firm matches. Rows give clone size only sometimes, using once, few, many, or a class for an expanded clone.

V gene,clone size,J gene,D gene,CDR3 DNA,CDR3 protein
TRBV5-1,few,TRBJ1-4,TRBD1,TGCGCCAGCAGCTTGGAGACAGGGTATAATGAAAAACTGTTTTTT,CASSLETGYNEKLFF
TRBV15,-,TRBJ2-3,-,TGTGCCACCAGGGAAGAGGGCGGTGGCACAGATACGCAGTATTTT,CATREEGGGTDTQYF
TRBV4-1,-,TRBJ2-7,TRBD2,TGCGCCAGCAGCCAAGGCCCGGGTCGGGGGGACGAGCAGTACTTC,CASSQGPGRGDEQYF
TRBV5-8,-,TRBJ1-3,-,TGTGCCAGCAGCTTAGGGGCTGGAAACACCATATATTTT,CASSLGAGNTIYF
TRBV5-4,-,TRBJ1-4,TRBD1,TGTGCCAGCAGCTCGGGGACAGGGGGAACAACTAATGAAAAACTGTTTTTT,CASSSGTGGTTNEKLFF
TRBV6-1,-,TRBJ1-4,-,TGTGCCAGCAGTGAAATTCTCTTGGGGCGGAATGAAAAACTGTTTTTT,CASSEILLGRNEKLFF
TRBV15,-,TRBJ2-1,-,TGTGCCACCAGCGGACAAGACCGCAGCTCCTACAATGAGCAGTTCTTC,CATSGQDRSSYNEQFF
TRBV29-1,-,TRBJ2-7,-,TGCAGCGTTGAACAGGGGCCAGGCGAGCAGTACTTC,CSVEQGPGEQYF
TRBV27,-,TRBJ2-2,TRBD1,TGTGCCAGCAGTTTAGACAGGGGATATACCGGGGAGCTGTTTTTT,CASSLDRGYTGELFF
TRBV2,-,TRBJ2-1,-,TGTGCCAGCAGTGAGCAGTCGCCTGAGCAGTTCTTC,CASSEQSPEQFF
TRBV27,-,TRBJ2-7,TRBD2,TGTGCCAGCAGTCCTGGACTAGCGGGGGGCTCCTACGAGCAGTACTTC,CASSPGLAGGSYEQYF
TRBV10-2,-,TRBJ2-7,-,TGCGCCAGCAGTGAGTCGCTCTCCAGGGCCACCTACGAGCAGTACTTC,CASSESLSRATYEQYF
TRBV7-9,-,TRBJ2-1,TRBD2,TGTGTCATGTCTAGCGGGAGCTCCTACAATGAGCAGTTCTTC,CVMSSGSSYNEQFF
TRBV4-3,once,TRBJ2-3,TRBD2,TGCGCCAGCAGCCCTAGGACTAGCGGGAGCACAGATACGCAGTATTTT,CASSPRTSGSTDTQYF
TRBV28,-,TRBJ1-2,-,TGTGCCAGCAGTTCAAGGGACTCCCTATTTTATGGCTACACCTTC,CASSSRDSLFYGYTF
TRBV5-1,many,TRBJ2-2,TRBD1,TGTGCCAGCAGCTCCGGGACAGGGGACACCGGGGAGCTGTTTTTT,CASSSGTGDTGELFF
TRBV7-2,-,TRBJ2-7,TRBD1,TGTGCCAGCAGCTCCTCCCCGGACAGGACGTACGAGCAGTACTTC,CASSSSPDRTYEQYF
TRBV7-9,-,TRBJ2-7,TRBD1,TGTGCCAGCAGCTTAAAGCAGGGGGCGGTTGGCGAGCAGTACTTC,CASSLKQGAVGEQYF
TRBV6-5,-,TRBJ2-1,-,TGTGCCAGCACCCCTGGGCAGGCCTACAATGAGCAGTTCTTC,CASTPGQAYNEQFF
TRBV5-6,-,TRBJ1-5,-,TGTGCCAGCAGCTTTGGTGCGGGGGGATCCAGGAGCAATCAGCCCCAGCATTTT,CASSFGAGGSRSNQPQHF
TRBV7-9,-,TRBJ1-4,-,TGTGCCAGCAGCGGGAGGGGGTTTCTGGAAAAACTGTTTTTT,CASSGRGFLEKLFF
TRBV9,-,TRBJ2-1,-,TGTGCCAGCAGTGTTGGGCTAGCGCGGAATGAGCAGTTCTTC,CASSVGLARNEQFF
TRBV4-1,-,TRBJ2-7,-,TGCGCCAGCAGCCAAACGTCCGGGAGAATTCTCTACGAGCAGTACTTC,CASSQTSGRILYEQYF
TRBV29-1,-,TRBJ2-7,TRBD1,TGCAGCGTTGAGGGGACAGCGGAGACCTACGAGCAGTACTTC,CSVEGTAETYEQYF
TRBV4-1,-,TRBJ1-2,TRBD1,TGCGCCAGCAGCCAACACGGGACAGCATCTGGCTACACCTTC,CASSQHGTASGYTF
TRBV5-1,-,TRBJ2-1,-,TGCGCCAGCAGCTTGGAAGGGGGGGACGACTACAATGAGCAGTTCTTC,CASSLEGGDDYNEQFF
TRBV7-2,-,TRBJ2-7,TRBD1,TGTGCCAGCAGCCCCCGGACAGGGGTAGCCTACGAGCAGTACTTC,CASSPRTGVAYEQYF
TRBV28,-,TRBJ2-5,TRBD2,TGTGCCAGCGAGGGAGGGGAGGGCCTGGGTACAGAGACCCAGTACTTC,CASEGGEGLGTETQYF
TRBV19,once,TRBJ1-5,TRBD1,TGTGCCAGTAGGGGGGGGACAGGGGTAGGTCAGCCCCAGCATTTT,CASRGGTGVGQPQHF
TRBV6-6,-,TRBJ2-7,-,TGTGCCAGCAGTTACTCCATTAGCTACGAGCAGTACTTC,CASSYSISYEQYF
TRBV7-9,-,TRBJ1-5,TRBD1,TGTGCCAGCAGCTCGACAGGGCTTGAAGGACAGCCCCAGCATTTT,CASSSTGLEGQPQHF